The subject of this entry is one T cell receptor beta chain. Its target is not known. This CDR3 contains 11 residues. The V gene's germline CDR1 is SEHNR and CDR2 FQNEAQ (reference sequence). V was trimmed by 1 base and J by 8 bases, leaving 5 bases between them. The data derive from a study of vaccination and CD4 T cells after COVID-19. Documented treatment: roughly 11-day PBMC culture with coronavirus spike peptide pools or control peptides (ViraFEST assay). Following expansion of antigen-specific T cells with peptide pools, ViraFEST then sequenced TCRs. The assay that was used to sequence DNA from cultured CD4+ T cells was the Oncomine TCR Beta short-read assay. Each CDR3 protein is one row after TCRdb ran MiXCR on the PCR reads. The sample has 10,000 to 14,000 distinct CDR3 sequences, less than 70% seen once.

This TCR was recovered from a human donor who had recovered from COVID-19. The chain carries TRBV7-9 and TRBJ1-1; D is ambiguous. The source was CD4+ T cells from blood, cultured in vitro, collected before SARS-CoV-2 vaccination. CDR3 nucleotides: TGTGCCAGCAGCTTAGATTTAGAAGCTTTCTTT. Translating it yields CASSLDLEAFF.